The sequence of this TCR beta chain was determined in a study of cytomegalovirus exposure and HLA in healthy donors. Primers included in the PCR were 60 Vbeta and 13 Jbeta primers. TCRdb keeps only in-frame clones here, not all; method: immunoSEQ multiplex PCR. The sample consists of around 140,000 clones, 78% of them appearing once. V was trimmed by 7 bases and J by 8 bases, leaving 29 bases between them. The length of the CDR3 is 16 residues. Per the germline V gene, CDR1 is SQVTM and CDR2 is ANQGSEA. Overall study findings and caveats: It was taken for granted in presence/absence analyses that sequencing depth across donors was roughly uniform. In all likelihood, a cluster of highly shared sequence variants was a sequencing artifact.

As for this clone: The target antigen is unknown.

This chain links TRBV29-1 with TRBJ1-1, with D possibly being TRBD1 (6 bases). The clonotype comes from a female donor in good health and CMV-seronegative. Sequenced material: PBMCs. CDR3 DNA: TGCAGCGCTAGCTCCCGTACCGGGACACCCCCGCTGGAAGCTTTCTTT. Its translation: CSASSRTGTPPLEAFF.